This T cell receptor (beta chain) emerged from a study of blood T cell repertoires in COVID-19 (dated by TCRdb to 2019 to 2021). Regarding the research as a whole: The collaborator samples originated in the United States, Italy and Spain and spanned the acute and convalescent phases of COVID-19. The material from the prospective study consisted of cDNA or gDNA derived from T cells, B-cell-depleted T cells, or PBMCs. Subjects who had been exposed to COVID-19, were actively infected with it, or had recovered from it provided the deeply sampled blood TCRbeta repertoires that made up the dataset. The repertoires were released in a freely available public database meant as a resource for research on the immune response to SARS-CoV-2. The samples were drawn from the first 160 participants of the ongoing ImmuneRACE study and from more than 1,000 subjects provided by 6 global collaborators. Nearly every sample came with metadata listing a de-identified subject ID, COVID-19 status, age in years and sex. Where HLA class I and class II types were available, the types were taken from metadata supplied by the sample provider, not from assay-based typing.

The CDR3 runs 14 residues from the cysteine to the phenylalanine. The DNA shown is the 42-base CDR3, in frame from base 1. The germline V and J ends show losses of 2 bases and 5 bases respectively, and no gene match explains 2 bases of the junction. CDR1 and CDR2 were assigned from the germline V gene (reference sequence) as MNHEY and SMNVEV. Concerning this clone itself: Which antigen it targets is not known. No base quality information exists; no much larger clone differs at one position.

Broader findings and caveats from the paper: The amount of clinical and demographic metadata varied by source and participant and was provided uncurated.

The immunoSEQ Assay, a bias-controlled multiplex PCR, was used to amplify TCRbeta CDR3 regions from genomic DNA. As for the authors' bioinformatics: Within the assay, amplification of reference gene primers was used to estimate how many nucleated cells each sample contained. To quantify the absolute abundance of each unique TCRbeta CDR3 rearrangement, sequence reads were collapsed and filtered. For each sample, productive Simpson clonality was calculated as the square root of Simpson's diversity index over productive rearrangements. TCRdb obtained this table from immuneACCESS and retained in-frame rearrangements with V and J assigned. These tables miss some clones; where compared with another copy, unresolved V genes account for less than half of the shortfall, and the remainder is unexplained. That table furnishes V, J and clone size, whereas the DNA furnished D and trimming. Here the sample has under 130,000 clones; roughly nine tenths occur a single time. 32% of the sample is taken by the ten largest.

Whole blood was collected in K2EDTA tubes by collaborating institutions according to the institutions' own protocols. Collaborator samples were shipped for TCRbeta analysis as frozen whole blood, isolated PBMCs, or DNA extracted from either sample type. The TCR originated in a woman at least 80 years old with acute or convalescent COVID-19. The sample was peripheral blood. This receptor chain uses TRBV27 and TRBJ1-4; the junction holds 7 bases that match TRBD1. The CDR3 protein sequence reads: CASSLRQGNEKLFF. The bases are TGTGCCAGCAGTTTAAGACAGGGAAATGAAAAACTGTTTTTT.